One sample yielded the 17 T cell receptor beta chains listed below, sequenced in a study of blood T cells in healthy people across ages. The authors ran a second PCR of roughly 6 to 12 cycles using a sample-barcoded 5' primer and a J-beta primer mix. TCRdb reprocessed the 5' RACE reads via MiXCR and lists one record per CDR3 protein. The table has hundreds of thousands of distinct CDR3 sequences, 32% seen once. The sequencing sample was made of blood. These receptors originate from a woman aged 80 or older in good health.

The chain joins TRBV3-1 to TRBJ1-1; D is undetermined. V lost 10 bases and J lost 1, with 13 bases in between. The CDR3 sequence is 13 residues long. Germline V lookup: CDR1 LGHDT, CDR2 YNNKEL (reference sequence). The DNA for the CDR3 is TGTGCCACTGCCCAGGAACGGAACACTGAAGCTTTCTTT. It translates to CATAQERNTEAFF.

This clonotype was seen repeatedly, ten times or more. V is TRBV5-1 and J is TRBJ2-7, with D maybe TRBD1 (6 bases). CDR3 size: 14 residues. Trimming shortened V by 4 bases and J by 2 bases, and 13 bases separated the two germline ends. Germline values: CDR1 SGHRS, CDR2 YFSETQ. CDR3 protein: CASSAPGATYEQYF. As DNA, the CDR3 is TGCGCCAGCAGCGCCCCAGGGGCCACCTACGAGCAGTACTTC.

The chain employs TRBV20-1 and TRBJ2-7; the D gene is possibly TRBD1 (5 bases). Deletions cut 2 bases from V and 0 bases from J, with 14 bases between. CDR1 and CDR2 from the germline V gene are DFQATT and SNEGSKA (reference sequence). The CDR3 has 15 amino acids. The DNA for the CDR3 is TGCAGTGCTAGACCCCCAGGGTTCGTCTCCTACGAGCAGTACTTC. Translated: CSARPPGFVSYEQYF.

For this clonotype: This may be a read error, as it is one base from a much larger clone. This sequence joins TRBV20-1 and TRBJ2-5; D gene ambiguous. The CDR3 extends over 12 amino acids. V lost 3 bases to trimming and J lost 11 bases, with 16 bases between them. The germline CDR1 and CDR2 sequences are DFQATT and SNEGSKA (reference sequence). CDR3 loop: CSARDLWAEQYF. As DNA, the CDR3 is TGCAGTGCTAGGGACCTGTGGGCTGAGCAGTACTTC.

This chain joins TRBV12-3 or TRBV12-4 and TRBJ2-3; D not resolved. The CDR3 covers 14 residues. V lost 3 bases and J 15 bases, leaving 22 bases between the germline ends. This chain's CDR3 is CASSFGVKADMQYF. CDR3 sequence (DNA): TGTGCCAGCAGTTTTGGGGTGAAAGCAGATATGCAATATTTT.

Ten or more counts support this clonotype. The V call is TRBV7-3, the J call TRBJ2-7, with TRBD1 as a possible D gene (5 bases). The CDR3 runs 15 residues. The germline V gene has CDR1 SGHTA and CDR2 FQGTGA. V was trimmed by 5 bases and J by 1 base, leaving 15 bases between them. The CDR3 region has the DNA TGTGCCAGCAGCCCCGACAGTTTCCGATCCTACGAGCAGTACTTC. Protein: CASSPDSFRSYEQYF.

As concerns this clonotype: Compared with germline, one end of the junction differs, possibly owing to a read error. V gene TRBV28 combines with J gene TRBJ2-3, with 8 nucleotides matching TRBD2. The CDR3 sequence is 14 residues long. The germline V gene has CDR1 MDHEN and CDR2 SYDVKM. The CDR3 DNA reads as TGCGCCGCCAAGACGGGACTAGGCACAGATACGCAGTATTTT. It yields the protein CAAKTGLGTDTQYF.

In its sample, this clonotype was seen many times. The chain joins TRBV28 to TRBJ2-4; maybe TRBD2 (6 bases). Per the germline V gene, CDR1 is MDHEN and CDR2 is SYDVKM. V was trimmed by 5 bases and J by 6 bases, leaving 14 bases between them. The CDR3 loop spans 14 amino acids. The chain's CDR3 is CASSGSSVINIQYF. DNA for the CDR3: TGTGCCAGCAGTGGGTCTAGCGTAATAAACATTCAGTACTTC. Looking up the rest from reference TRBV28 and TRBJ2-4 gives the full variable domain: DVKVTQSSRYLVKRTGEKVFLECVQDMDHENMFWYRQDPGLGLRLIYFSYDVKMKEKGDIPEGYSVSREKKERFSLILESASTNQTSMYLCASSGSSVINIQYFGAGTRLSVL.

This clonotype was seen only a few times. The J gene is TRBJ1-2, the V gene TRBV6-2 or TRBV6-3, with D hard to call. Germline CDR1 reads MNHEY; CDR2 reads SVGEGT. This CDR3 comprises 14 residues. Trimming pared 6 bases from V and 1 base from J, leaving 12 bases between. This CDR3 is CASRSLSLNYGYTF. In nucleotides, the CDR3 is TGTGCCAGCAGGAGCCTTTCGCTTAACTATGGCTACACCTTC.

J is TRBJ2-1 and V is TRBV6-4; a possible D gene is TRBD2 (5 bases). Germline V gene sequence: CDR1 MRHNA, CDR2 SNTAGT. The CDR3 extends over 17 amino acids. V was trimmed by 6 bases and J by 0 bases, leaving 18 bases between them. CDR3 DNA: TGTGCCAGCAGCATTGGGAGTACTTCGAGCTCCTACAATGAGCAGTTCTTC. It specifies CASSIGSTSSSYNEQFF.

Points on this clonotype: It may be a read error: a sequence one base away is much more abundant. J is TRBJ1-6 and V is TRBV20-1, with D tentatively TRBD1 (6 bases). The CDR3 is 13 amino acids. The germline V gene encodes CDR1 DFQATT and CDR2 SNEGSKA (reference sequence). The CDR3 nucleotides read TGCAGTGCTCGAGCAGGGGAGAATTCCCCCCTCCACTTT. This codes for CSARAGENSPLHF.

This clonotype was recorded at least ten times. The CDR3 nucleotides read TGCAGTGCTGAGGGGCGGGGGAGCACAGATACGCAGTATTTT. Translating it yields CSAEGRGSTDTQYF. This chain links TRBV20-1 with TRBJ2-3; 7 bases agree with TRBD2. Germline V gene data show CDR1 as DFQATT and CDR2 as SNEGSKA (reference sequence). The CDR3 runs to 14 residues. With 5 bases clipped from V and 0 bases from J, the junction kept 5 bases outside the gene matches.

V gene TRBV7-3 combines with J gene TRBJ2-1, with unresolved D. This CDR3 region has 14 residues. Trimming pared 2 bases from V and 1 base from J, leaving 6 bases between. Germline loops: CDR1 SGHTA, CDR2 FQGTGA. CDR3 coding DNA: TGTGCCAGCAGCTTAGCGGCTTCCTACAATGAGCAGTTCTTC. Translated: CASSLAASYNEQFF.

The genes are TRBV7-8 and TRBJ2-5; 8 bases agree with TRBD2. CDR1 SGHVS and CDR2 FQNEAQ come from the germline V gene. The V gene end was trimmed by 4 bases and the J gene end by 4 bases; junction bases not matched to a gene: 2. The CDR3 has 13 amino acids. The CDR3 sequence: CASSYGTRETQYF. The CDR3 bases are TGTGCCAGCAGCTACGGGACTAGAGAGACCCAGTACTTC.

This clonotype was observed a few times. This sequence joins TRBV2 and TRBJ1-2; a possible D gene is TRBD1 (5 bases). The length of the CDR3 is 13 residues. V lost 2 bases to trimming and J lost 8 bases, with 12 bases between them. Looked up from germline, CDR1 is SNHLY and CDR2 is FYNNEI. CDR3 amino acids: CASSEIGAGGYTF. The CDR3 DNA sequence: TGTGCCAGCAGTGAAATAGGGGCGGGCGGCTACACCTTC.

The CDR3 coding sequence is TGTGCCAGCAGTTCCCCTTGGGGGGGGCGGGTTACGGGCACTGAAGCTTTCTTT. Translation gives CASSSPWGGRVTGTEAFF. The V gene is TRBV12-3 or TRBV12-4, the J gene TRBJ1-1; maybe TRBD1 (6 bases). V was trimmed by 4 bases and J by 4 bases, leaving 25 bases between them. The CDR3 has 18 residues.

At least ten counts were recorded for this clonotype. The genes are TRBV29-1 and TRBJ2-5, with D perhaps given as TRBD1 or TRBD2 (7 bases each). The germline CDR1 and CDR2 sequences are SQVTM and ANQGSEA. V was trimmed by 4 bases and J by 1 base, leaving 19 bases between them. This CDR3 has 16 amino acids. CDR3 sequence (DNA): TGCAGCGTTGTGGGGGGGCACACAGGGGCCCAAGAGACCCAGTACTTC. Residues: CSVVGGHTGAQETQYF.